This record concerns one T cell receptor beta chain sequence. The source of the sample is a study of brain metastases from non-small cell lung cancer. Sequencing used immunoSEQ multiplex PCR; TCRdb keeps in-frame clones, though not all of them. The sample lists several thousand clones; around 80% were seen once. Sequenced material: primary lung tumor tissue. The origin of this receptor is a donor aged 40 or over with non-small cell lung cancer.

The CDR3 sequence is CATSDPGLAGGGYNEQFF. CDR3 nucleotide sequence: TGTGCCACCAGTGATCCGGGACTAGCGGGGGGTGGCTACAATGAGCAGTTCTTC. The chain recombines TRBV24-1 with TRBJ2-1, with 15 nucleotides matching TRBD2. The CDR3 runs to 18 residues. The germline V gene has CDR1 KGHDR and CDR2 SFDVKD. The V segment lost 3 bases and the J segment 3 bases; nucleotides outside the gene matches: 5.